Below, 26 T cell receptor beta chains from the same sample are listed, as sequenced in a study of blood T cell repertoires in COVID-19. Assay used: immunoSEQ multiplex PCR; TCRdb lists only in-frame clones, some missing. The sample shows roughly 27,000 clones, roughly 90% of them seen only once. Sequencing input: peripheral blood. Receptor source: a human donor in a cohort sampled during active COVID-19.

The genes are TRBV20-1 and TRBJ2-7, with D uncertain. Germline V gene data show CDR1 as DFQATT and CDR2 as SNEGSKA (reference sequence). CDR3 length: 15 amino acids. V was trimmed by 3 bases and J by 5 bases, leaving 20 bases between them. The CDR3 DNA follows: TGCAGTGCTAGTGAGGCCCCTAGATTCCTAGACGAGCAGTACTTC. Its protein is CSASEAPRFLDEQYF.

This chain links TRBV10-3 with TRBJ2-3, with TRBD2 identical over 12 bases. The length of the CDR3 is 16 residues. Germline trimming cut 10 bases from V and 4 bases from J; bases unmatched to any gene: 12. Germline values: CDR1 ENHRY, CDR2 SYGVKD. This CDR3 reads CATTPSGGAGSDTQYF. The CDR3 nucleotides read TGTGCCACCACACCTAGCGGGGGGGCCGGGTCAGATACGCAGTATTTT.

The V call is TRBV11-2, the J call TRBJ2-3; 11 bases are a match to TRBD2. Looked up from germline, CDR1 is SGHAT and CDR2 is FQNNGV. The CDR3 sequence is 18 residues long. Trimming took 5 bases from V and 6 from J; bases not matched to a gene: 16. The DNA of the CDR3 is TGTGCCAGCAGCCCCGCGCGACTAGCGGGGAGGGGGGGGGATACGCAGTATTTT. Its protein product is CASSPARLAGRGGDTQYF.

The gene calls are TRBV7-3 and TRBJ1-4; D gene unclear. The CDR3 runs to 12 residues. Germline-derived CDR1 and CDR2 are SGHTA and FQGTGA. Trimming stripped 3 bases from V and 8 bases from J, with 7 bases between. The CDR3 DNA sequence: TGTGCCAGCAGCTTCCCCGGGGAAAAACTGTTTTTT. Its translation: CASSFPGEKLFF. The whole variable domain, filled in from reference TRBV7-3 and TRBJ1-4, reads GAGVSQTPSNKVTEKGKYVELRCDPISGHTALYWYRQSLGQGPEFLIYFQGTGAADDSGLPNDRFFAVRPEGSVSTLKIQRTERGDSAVYLCASSFPGEKLFFGSGTQLSVL.

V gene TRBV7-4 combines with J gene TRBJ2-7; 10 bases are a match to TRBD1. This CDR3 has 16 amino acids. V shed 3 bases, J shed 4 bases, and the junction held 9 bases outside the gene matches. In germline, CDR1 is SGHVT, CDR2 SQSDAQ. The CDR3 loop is CASSFWTRDRGYEQYF. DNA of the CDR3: TGTGCCAGCAGCTTTTGGACCCGGGACAGGGGTTACGAGCAGTACTTC.

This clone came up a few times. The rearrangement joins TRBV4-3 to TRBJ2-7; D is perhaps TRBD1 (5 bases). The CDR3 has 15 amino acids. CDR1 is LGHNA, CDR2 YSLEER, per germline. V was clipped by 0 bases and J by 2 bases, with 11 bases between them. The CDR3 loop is CASSQESGHTYEQYF. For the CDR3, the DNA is TGCGCCAGCAGCCAAGAGTCTGGACATACCTACGAGCAGTACTTC.

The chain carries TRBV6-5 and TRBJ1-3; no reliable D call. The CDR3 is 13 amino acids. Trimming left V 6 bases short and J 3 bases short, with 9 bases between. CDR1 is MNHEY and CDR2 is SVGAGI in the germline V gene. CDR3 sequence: CASRGFGGNTIYF. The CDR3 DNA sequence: TGTGCCAGCAGGGGCTTTGGTGGAAACACCATATATTTT.

CDR3 residues: CAPLAGGETYNEQFF. The CDR3 region has the DNA TGTGCCCCTCTGGCCGGGGGGGAGACCTACAATGAGCAGTTCTTC. The chain carries TRBV19 and TRBJ2-1; 8 bases line up with TRBD2. The CDR3 is 15 amino acids. The V and J ends lost 11 bases and 2 bases, in that order; junction bases with no gene match: 11. Germline V gives CDR1 LNHDA, CDR2 SQIVND (reference sequence).

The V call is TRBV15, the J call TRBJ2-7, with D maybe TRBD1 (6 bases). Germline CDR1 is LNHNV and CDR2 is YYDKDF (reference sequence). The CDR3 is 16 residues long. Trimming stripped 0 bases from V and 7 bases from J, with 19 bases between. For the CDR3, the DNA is TGTGCCACCAGCAGAGATGAGACAGGTCTTTCGGGAGAGCAGTACTTC. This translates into CATSRDETGLSGEQYF.

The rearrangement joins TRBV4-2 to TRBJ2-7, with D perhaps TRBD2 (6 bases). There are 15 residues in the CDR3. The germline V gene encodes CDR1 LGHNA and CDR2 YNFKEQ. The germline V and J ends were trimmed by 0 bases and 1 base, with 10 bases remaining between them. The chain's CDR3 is CASSQDPAGSYEQYF. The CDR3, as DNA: TGTGCCAGCAGCCAAGATCCGGCGGGGTCCTACGAGCAGTACTTC.

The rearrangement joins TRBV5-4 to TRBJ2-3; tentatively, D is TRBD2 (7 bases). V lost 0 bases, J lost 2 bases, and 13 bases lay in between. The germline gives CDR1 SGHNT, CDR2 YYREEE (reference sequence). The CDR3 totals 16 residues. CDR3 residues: CASSLGGGGPTDTQYF. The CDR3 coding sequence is TGTGCCAGCAGCTTGGGGGGGGGCGGACCCACAGATACGCAGTATTTT. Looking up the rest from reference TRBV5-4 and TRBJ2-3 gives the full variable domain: ETGVTQSPTHLIKTRGQQVTLRCSSQSGHNTVSWYQQALGQGPQFIFQYYREEENGRGNFPPRFSGLQFPNYSSELNVNALELDDSALYLCASSLGGGGPTDTQYFGPGTRLTVL.

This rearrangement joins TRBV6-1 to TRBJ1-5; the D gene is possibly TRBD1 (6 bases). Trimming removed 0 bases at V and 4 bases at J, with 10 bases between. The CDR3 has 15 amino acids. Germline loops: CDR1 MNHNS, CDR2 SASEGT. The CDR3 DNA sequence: TGTGCCAGCAGTGAAGCAGGACAGCAAAATCAGCCCCAGCATTTT. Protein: CASSEAGQQNQPQHF.

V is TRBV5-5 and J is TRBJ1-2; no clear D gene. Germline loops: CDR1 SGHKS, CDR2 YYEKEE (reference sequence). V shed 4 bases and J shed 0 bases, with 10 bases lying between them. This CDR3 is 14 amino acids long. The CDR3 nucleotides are TGTGCCAGCAGCCGGCCGGGAACTAACTATGGCTACACCTTC. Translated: CASSRPGTNYGYTF.

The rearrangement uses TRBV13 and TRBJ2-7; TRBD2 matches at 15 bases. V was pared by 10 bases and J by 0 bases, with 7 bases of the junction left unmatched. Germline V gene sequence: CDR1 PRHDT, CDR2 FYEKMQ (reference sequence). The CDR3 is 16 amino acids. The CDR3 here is CATRGLAGGSSYEQYF. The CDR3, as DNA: TGTGCCACGAGGGGACTAGCGGGGGGTAGCTCCTACGAGCAGTACTTC.

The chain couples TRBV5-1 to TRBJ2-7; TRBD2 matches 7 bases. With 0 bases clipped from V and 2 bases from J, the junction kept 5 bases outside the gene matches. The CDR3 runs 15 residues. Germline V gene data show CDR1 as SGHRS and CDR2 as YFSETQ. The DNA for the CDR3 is TGCGCCAGCAGCTTGGGGTTCGGGGGGACCTACGAGCAGTACTTC. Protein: CASSLGFGGTYEQYF.

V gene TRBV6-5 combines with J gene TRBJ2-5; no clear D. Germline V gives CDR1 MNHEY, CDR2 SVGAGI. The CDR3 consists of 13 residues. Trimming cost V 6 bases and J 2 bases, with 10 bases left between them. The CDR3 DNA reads TGTGCCAGCAGAACATACAGTCAAGAGACCCAGTACTTC. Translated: CASRTYSQETQYF.

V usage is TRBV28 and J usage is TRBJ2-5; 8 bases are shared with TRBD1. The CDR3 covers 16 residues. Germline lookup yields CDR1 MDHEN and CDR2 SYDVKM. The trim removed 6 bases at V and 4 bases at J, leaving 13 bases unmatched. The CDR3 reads CASSDGGQDMRETQYF. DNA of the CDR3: TGTGCCAGCAGCGATGGGGGACAGGATATGAGAGAGACCCAGTACTTC. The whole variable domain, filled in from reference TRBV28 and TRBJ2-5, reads DVKVTQSSRYLVKRTGEKVFLECVQDMDHENMFWYRQDPGLGLRLIYFSYDVKMKEKGDIPEGYSVSREKKERFSLILESASTNQTSMYLCASSDGGQDMRETQYFGPGTRLLVL.

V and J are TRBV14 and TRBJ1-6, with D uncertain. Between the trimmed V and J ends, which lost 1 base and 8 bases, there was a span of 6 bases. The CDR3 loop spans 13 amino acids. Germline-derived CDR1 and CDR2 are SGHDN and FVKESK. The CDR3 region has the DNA TGTGCCAGCAGCCAAGGGCCTTATTCACCCCTCCACTTT. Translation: CASSQGPYSPLHF. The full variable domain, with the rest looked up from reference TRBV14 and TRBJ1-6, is EAGVTQFPSHSVIEKGQTVTLRCDPISGHDNLYWYRRVMGKEIKFLLHFVKESKQDESGMPNNRFLAERTGGTYSTLKVQPAELEDSGVYFCASSQGPYSPLHFGNGTRLTVT.

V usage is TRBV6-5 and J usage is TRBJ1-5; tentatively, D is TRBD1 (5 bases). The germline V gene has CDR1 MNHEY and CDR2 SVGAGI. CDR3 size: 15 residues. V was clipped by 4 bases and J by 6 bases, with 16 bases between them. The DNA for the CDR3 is TGTGCCAGCAGTTCCCGTCAGGGAAGAGTTCAGCCCCAGCATTTT. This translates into CASSSRQGRVQPQHF.

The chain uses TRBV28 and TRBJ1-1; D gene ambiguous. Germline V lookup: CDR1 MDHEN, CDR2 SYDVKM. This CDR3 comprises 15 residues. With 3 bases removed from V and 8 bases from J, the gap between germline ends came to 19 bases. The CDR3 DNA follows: TGTGCCAGCAGTTTGGGTTTCTCGGGGTCGCCCGAAGCTTTCTTT. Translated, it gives CASSLGFSGSPEAFF.

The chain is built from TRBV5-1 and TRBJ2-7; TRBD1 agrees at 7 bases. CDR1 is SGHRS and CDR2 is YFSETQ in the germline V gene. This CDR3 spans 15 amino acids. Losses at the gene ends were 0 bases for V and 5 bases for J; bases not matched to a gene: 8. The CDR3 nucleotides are TGCGCCAGCAGCTTGGATGCACAGGGGTGGGACGAGCAGTACTTC. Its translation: CASSLDAQGWDEQYF.

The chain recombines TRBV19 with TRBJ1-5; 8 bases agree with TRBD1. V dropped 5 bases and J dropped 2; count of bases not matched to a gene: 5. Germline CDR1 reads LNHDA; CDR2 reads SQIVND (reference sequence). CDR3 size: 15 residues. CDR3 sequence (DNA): TGTGCCAGTAGTCGGGGACAGGAAGGCAATCAGCCCCAGCATTTT. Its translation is CASSRGQEGNQPQHF.

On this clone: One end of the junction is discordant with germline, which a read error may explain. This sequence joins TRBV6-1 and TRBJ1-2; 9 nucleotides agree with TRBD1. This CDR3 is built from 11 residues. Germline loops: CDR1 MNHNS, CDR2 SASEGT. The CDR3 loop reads CASSDGTGPYF. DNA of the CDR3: TGTGCCAGCAGTGACGGGACAGGGCCCTACTTC.

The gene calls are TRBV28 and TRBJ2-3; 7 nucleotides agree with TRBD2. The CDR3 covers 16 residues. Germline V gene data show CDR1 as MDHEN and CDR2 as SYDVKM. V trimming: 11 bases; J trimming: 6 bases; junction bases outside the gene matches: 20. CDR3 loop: CAARAASGDFSDTQYF. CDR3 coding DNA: TGTGCCGCTCGTGCGGCTAGCGGTGACTTTTCGGATACGCAGTATTTT.

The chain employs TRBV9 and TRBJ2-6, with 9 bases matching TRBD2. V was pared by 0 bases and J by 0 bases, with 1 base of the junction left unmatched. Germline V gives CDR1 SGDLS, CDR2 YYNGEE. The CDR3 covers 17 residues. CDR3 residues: CASSVGAGGSGANVLTF. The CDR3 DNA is TGTGCCAGCAGCGTAGGAGCGGGGGGCTCTGGGGCCAACGTCCTGACTTTC.

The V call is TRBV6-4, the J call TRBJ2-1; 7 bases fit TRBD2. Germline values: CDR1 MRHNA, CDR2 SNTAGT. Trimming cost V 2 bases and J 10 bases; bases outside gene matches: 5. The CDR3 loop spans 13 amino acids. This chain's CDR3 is CASSDVGGWEQFF. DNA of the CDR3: TGTGCCAGCAGTGACGTGGGGGGGTGGGAGCAGTTCTTC.